This T cell receptor (beta chain) is from a study of T cell responses to AZD1222 COVID-19 vaccine (TCRdb year 2021). For the study in its entirety: A total of approximately 240 trial participants underwent TCR sequencing, of whom about 200 had received two doses of AZD1222 and about 25 had received two doses of the MenACWY control vaccine. Enrollment into the trials was organized by age into subgroups of 18-55, 56-69 and 70-plus years, and those subgroups contained approximately 160, 26 and 62 TCR-sequenced participants, respectively. Overall study outcomes, separate from this receptor: CD4 TCRs associated with the vaccine covered the entire spike protein, and the dominant responses were in regions 160-218 and 743-854. Reportedly, almost half of the unique spike-specific TCRs recognized epitopes lying outside the regions that are mutated in the B.1.351 and B.1.1.7 variants. Because no day 14 peak-response samples were available, the repertoires could be characterized only after the peak T cell response. Spike-specific TCR breadth and depth rose significantly after two AZD1222 doses compared with day 0 and with MenACWY recipients. Conclusions about previously exposed vaccinees are limited, since just five or six AZD1222 recipients were seropositive for SARS-CoV-2 at baseline. Participants were mostly white British, with more females than males. The authors suggested clonal diversity may have been underestimated. In the small 56-69-year group, the increase in depth fell short of significance, most likely because of low power.

Concerning this clone itself: The clone's antigen remains unknown. The sample holds no much larger clone one base away, and base qualities are not on file.

The CDR3 regions of human TCRbeta chains were subjected to immunosequencing. Per the original workflow: TCRs in the repertoires were compared against a reference library of SARS-CoV-2-specific TCRs that had been generated with the MIRA antigen-specificity platform. Breadth meant the fraction of unique TCRs that were SARS-CoV-2-associated, whereas depth meant the fraction of total T cells that were SARS-CoV-2-associated. Each spike-specific TCR was assigned to its reactive spike region and to a CD4 or CD8 class using the MIRA data. Log10-transformed breadth and depth values were compared by one-way ANOVA with Sidak's multiple comparisons tests. The clones in this table, taken by TCRdb from immuneACCESS, are in-frame only. Not every clone is retained; where verified, under half of the shortfall comes from an unresolved V gene, and the cause of the rest is unknown. The V and J calls and clone size were taken over from that table, and D and trimming were inferred from the DNA. The sample table holds 120,000 to 150,000 clones, of which more than 75% were seen once. About 4% of the sample belongs to the ten largest clones.

The time point label on this specimen signifies: baseline before first vaccination. According to the study, the label for this sample's treatment or condition signals: meningococcal conjugate vaccine given as trial control. Samples from vaccinated people were obtained from the UK trials COV001 and COV002, which included a single-blind randomized controlled phase 2/3 trial of AZD1222 (ChAdOx1 nCoV-19) in healthy adults. Trial participant PBMC samples were collected at day 0 and day 28 after the second dose for TCRbeta chain sequencing. V and J lose 0 bases and 2 bases, and a span of 13 bases separates them. According to the germline V gene, CDR1 reads SQVTM and CDR2 reads ANQGSEA. The CDR3 has 15 amino acids, counting the end cysteine and phenylalanine. CDR3 DNA is the only sequence kept; it has 45 bases, read in frame from the first base.

Sequences were derived from peripheral blood, sampled on day 0 of MenACWY control vaccination. Recombination linked TRBV29-1 to TRBJ1-2, and the D gene may be TRBD1, 5 bases matching. The receptor comes from an adult in good health. The encoded CDR3 is CSVEDQGVSNYGYTF. The nucleotide sequence is TGCAGCGTTGAAGATCAAGGGGTCTCCAACTATGGCTACACCTTC.